This entry is about one T cell receptor beta chain. This sample stems from a study of blood T cell repertoires in COVID-19. Original data processing: The assay estimated nucleated cells by amplifying reference gene primers. Method: immunoSEQ multiplex PCR; TCRdb's copy keeps in-frame clones and lacks some. V and J calls and clone size are those listed in that table; D and trimming were worked out from the DNA. The table has roughly 230,000 clones, roughly 86% seen once. V shed 0 bases and J 8 bases; nucleotides not matched to a gene: 10. Germline V gene data show CDR1 as SGDLS and CDR2 as YYNGEE. The CDR3 is made up of 16 amino acids. Participant-reported clinical history was the basis for cohort assignment.

Material for sequencing was PBMCs or T cells enriched from blood (not recorded which). The clonotype originates from a woman in her twenties or thirties with acute COVID-19. This chain links TRBV9 with TRBJ2-1; 8 bases match TRBD2. CDR3 bases: TGTGCCAGCAGCGTAGTGGCCAGCGGGGGCTTTTATGAGCAGTTCTTC. It is translated as CASSVVASGGFYEQFF.